The 20 T cell receptor beta chains given below trace back to one sample, sequenced in a study of T cells after yellow fever vaccination. TCRdb recomputed calls from the 5' RACE reads with MiXCR, one row per CDR3 protein. The data contain approximately 510,000 distinct CDR3 sequences, 20% to 25% of them singletons. This specimen was PBMCs, taken about 20 days after the first yellow fever vaccination. The receptor source for this set is a man aged 18 to 29 who received the YFV17D yellow fever vaccine.

This CDR3 is CSATTGRGTEAFF. The CDR3 DNA reads as TGCAGTGCCACGACAGGGAGGGGCACTGAAGCTTTCTTT. This chain links TRBV20-1 with TRBJ1-1, with 7 bases identical to TRBD1. This CDR3 spans 13 amino acids. From germline, CDR1 is DFQATT and CDR2 SNEGSKA (reference sequence). The V segment lost 6 bases and the J segment 4 bases; nucleotides outside the gene matches: 8.

The rearrangement joins TRBV12-3 or TRBV12-4 to TRBJ2-3, with D tentatively TRBD2 (6 bases). V lost 7 bases and J lost 3, with 17 bases in between. The CDR3 is made up of 15 amino acids. This CDR3 reads CASTLPGGGTDTQYF. DNA of the CDR3: TGTGCCAGCACCTTACCCGGGGGTGGGACAGATACGCAGTATTTT.

J is TRBJ1-2 and V is TRBV6-4, with unresolved D. V was trimmed by 0 bases and J by 4 bases, leaving 12 bases between them. This CDR3 comprises 15 residues. Germline V CDR1 and CDR2: MRHNA, SNTAGT. CDR3 nucleotides: TGTGCCAGCAGTGACTCCCTGGTACGGAGCTATGGCTACACCTTC. Its protein is CASSDSLVRSYGYTF.

This clonotype was picked up one time. The rearrangement links TRBV28 to TRBJ2-7, with D unresolved. CDR1 is MDHEN, CDR2 SYDVKM, per germline. The CDR3 contains 12 residues. The V end was cut by 10 bases, the J end by 4 bases, with 14 bases between. CDR3 coding DNA: TGTGCCACCGCGACTCCATCATACGAGCAGTACGTC. The encoded protein is CATATPSYEQYV.

V and J are TRBV4-3 and TRBJ2-5, with 11 bases fitting TRBD2. The CDR3 has 17 residues. V shed 0 bases and J 2 bases; nucleotides not matched to a gene: 5. Germline V gene lookup returns CDR1 LGHNA and CDR2 YSLEER. In nucleotides, the CDR3 is TGCGCCAGCAGCCAAGATATTCTAGCGGGGGGACAAGAGACCCAGTACTTC. Translating it yields CASSQDILAGGQETQYF.

The rearrangement joins TRBV25-1 to TRBJ2-1; D unresolved. The CDR3 totals 18 residues. CDR1 MGHDK and CDR2 SYGVNS come from the germline V gene. The V gene lost 5 bases and the J gene lost 1 base, with 21 bases spanning the gap. In DNA form, the CDR3 reads TGTGCCAGCAGTCAAATAGTCTTAGGGCAGGATTCCTACAATGAGCAGTTCTTC. Residues: CASSQIVLGQDSYNEQFF.

This chain connects TRBV7-6 to TRBJ2-1, with D perhaps TRBD2 (6 bases). CDR3 size: 15 residues. Looked up from germline, CDR1 is SGHVS and CDR2 is FNYEAQ. Trimming took 1 base from V and 5 from J, leaving 12 bases between them. The chain's CDR3 is CASSLVSGSNNEQFF. The CDR3 region has the DNA TGTGCCAGCAGCTTAGTGAGCGGGTCGAACAATGAGCAGTTCTTC. Complete variable domain (other parts from reference TRBV7-6 and TRBJ2-1): GAGVSQSPRYKVTKRGQDVALRCDPISGHVSLYWYRQALGQGPEFLTYFNYEAQQDKSGLPNDRFSAERPEGSISTLTIQRTEQRDSAMYRCASSLVSGSNNEQFFGPGTRLTVL.

In the case of this clonotype: An end of the junction does not agree with germline; a read error may underlie this. The rearrangement uses TRBV3-1 and TRBJ1-3; possibly TRBD1 for D (5 bases). Germline V CDR1 and CDR2: LGHDT, YNNKEL (reference sequence). This CDR3 has 17 residues. The CDR3, as DNA: TGTGCCACCAGCAGCCAATGGGACGGGAGCTCTGGAAACACCATATATTTT. Protein sequence: CATSSQWDGSSGNTIYF.

This clonotype occurred a few times. This chain connects TRBV15 to TRBJ1-5; no clear D gene. The length of the CDR3 is 14 residues. Germline V gene lookup returns CDR1 LNHNV and CDR2 YYDKDF (reference sequence). Trimming stripped 0 bases from V and 6 bases from J, with 9 bases between. The CDR3 protein is CATSRDRSAQPQHF. The CDR3 DNA follows: TGTGCCACCAGCAGAGATAGGTCCGCTCAGCCCCAGCATTTT.

This clonotype was detected only a few times. This sequence joins TRBV5-5 and TRBJ2-5; 12 bases match TRBD2. CDR3 size: 17 residues. Germline CDR1 reads SGHKS; CDR2 reads YYEKEE (reference sequence). Trimming took 4 bases from V and 3 from J; bases not matched to a gene: 10. The DNA of the CDR3 is TGTGCCAGCAGCCCTGGTCTAGCGGGGGGGAGGAAAGAGACCCAGTACTTC. Translated, it gives CASSPGLAGGRKETQYF.

This clonotype has only a few counts. The chain carries TRBV7-9 and TRBJ2-3; 9 bases match TRBD2. The trim removed 8 bases at V and 5 bases at J, leaving 11 bases unmatched. Per germline, CDR1 SEHNR and CDR2 FQNEAQ (reference sequence). The CDR3 has 15 residues. CDR3 coding DNA: TGTGCCAGCCGCCGCAGCGGGGGGTGGGAAGATACGCAGTATTTT. Translation: CASRRSGGWEDTQYF.

This clonotype has just one count. The chain joins TRBV18 to TRBJ2-7; D gene uncertain. Germline assignment: CDR1 KGHSH and CDR2 LQKENI. Trimming removed 2 bases from V and 2 bases from J, with 10 bases in between. The length of the CDR3 is 14 residues. The chain's CDR3 is CASSPSVSTYEQYF. CDR3 sequence (DNA): TGTGCCAGCTCACCATCTGTTAGTACCTACGAGCAGTACTTC.

This chain joins TRBV12-3 or TRBV12-4 and TRBJ2-1; weak D call: TRBD2 (5 bases). Trimming removed 6 bases from V and 9 bases from J, with 12 bases in between. The length of the CDR3 is 12 residues. The CDR3 reads CASSLSRVEQFF. CDR3 bases: TGTGCCAGCAGCCTCTCGCGGGTTGAGCAGTTCTTC.

This chain joins TRBV7-2 and TRBJ1-3; tentatively, D is TRBD1 (5 bases). The CDR3 is made up of 12 amino acids. CDR1 is SGHTA, CDR2 FQGNSA, per germline. Deletions cut 7 bases from V and 9 bases from J, with 13 bases between. CDR3 amino acids: CASILAGGTIYF. The CDR3 nucleotides are TGTGCCAGCATTCTGGCCGGGGGCACCATATATTTT.

This clonotype was seen a handful of times. V gene TRBV12-3 or TRBV12-4 combines with J gene TRBJ2-1; D remains ambiguous. CDR3 size: 14 residues. V dropped 7 bases and J dropped 6 bases, with 16 bases sitting between them. This chain's CDR3 is CASTLRPLVNEQFF. The DNA of the CDR3 is TGTGCCAGCACCTTACGCCCGTTAGTCAATGAGCAGTTCTTC.

Only a few counts were recorded for this clonotype. The chain carries TRBV11-2 and TRBJ2-7, with D possibly being TRBD1 (6 bases). This CDR3 comprises 15 residues. V lost 1 base, J lost 1 base, and 11 bases lay in between. Germline CDR1 and CDR2: SGHAT and FQNNGV. The CDR3: CASSLVQGKSYEQYF. CDR3 nucleotide sequence: TGTGCCAGCAGCTTAGTACAGGGTAAATCCTACGAGCAGTACTTC.

V gene TRBV7-9 combines with J gene TRBJ1-3; D unresolved. Germline V gene sequence: CDR1 SEHNR, CDR2 FQNEAQ (reference sequence). The V end lost 5 bases, the J end lost 0 bases, and 17 bases lay between the germline ends. This CDR3 region has 17 residues. CDR3 nucleotide sequence: TGTGCCAGCAGCCATCCTATCCCCAGCAGCTCTGGAAACACCATATATTTT. It codes for CASSHPIPSSSGNTIYF.

This clonotype was detected only a few times. The chain recombines TRBV7-2 with TRBJ1-1, with D possibly TRBD1 on 5 matching bases. Germline V gene sequence: CDR1 SGHTA, CDR2 FQGNSA. CDR3 length: 14 amino acids. Trimming shortened V by 6 bases and J by 5 bases, and 16 bases separated the two germline ends. As DNA, the CDR3 is TGTGCCAGCAGTCCTAATATAAGGGGTACTGAAGCTTTCTTT. It specifies CASSPNIRGTEAFF.

The J gene is TRBJ2-3, the V gene TRBV11-2, with D perhaps TRBD2 (5 bases). The CDR3 sequence is 16 residues long. Germline V gene data show CDR1 as SGHAT and CDR2 as FQNNGV. V lost 4 bases, J lost 1 base, and 15 bases lay in between. As DNA, the CDR3 is TGTGCCAGCAGCTCTACCGGGGTGGACGGCACAGATACGCAGTATTTT. Translating it yields CASSSTGVDGTDTQYF.

This clonotype appeared a few times. The chain couples TRBV12-3 or TRBV12-4 to TRBJ1-1; TRBD1 is a possible D gene (6 bases). Trimming stripped 6 bases from V and 5 bases from J, with 16 bases between. CDR3 size: 14 residues. The DNA of the CDR3 is TGTGCCAGCAGCCCTTGGGGGGGCGAAACTGAAGCTTTCTTT. Encoded protein: CASSPWGGETEAFF.